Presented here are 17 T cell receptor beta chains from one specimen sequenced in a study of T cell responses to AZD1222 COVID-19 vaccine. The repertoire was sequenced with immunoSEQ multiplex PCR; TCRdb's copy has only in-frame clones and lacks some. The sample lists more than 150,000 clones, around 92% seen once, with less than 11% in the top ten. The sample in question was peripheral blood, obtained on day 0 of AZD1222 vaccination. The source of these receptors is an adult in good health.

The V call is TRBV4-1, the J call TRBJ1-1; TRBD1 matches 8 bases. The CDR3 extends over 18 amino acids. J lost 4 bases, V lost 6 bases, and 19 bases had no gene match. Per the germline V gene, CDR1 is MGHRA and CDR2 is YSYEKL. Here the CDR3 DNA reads TGCGCCAGCAGTCCAAGAAAGGGACAGGCCTTACCTTCCACTGAAGCTTTCTTT. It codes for CASSPRKGQALPSTEAFF.

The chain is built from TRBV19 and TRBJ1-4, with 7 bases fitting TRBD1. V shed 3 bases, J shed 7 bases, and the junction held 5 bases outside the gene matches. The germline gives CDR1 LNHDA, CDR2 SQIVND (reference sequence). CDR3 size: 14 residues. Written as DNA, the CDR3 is TGTGCCAGTAGTATTACAGGGGCCGGTGAAAAACTGTTTTTT. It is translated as CASSITGAGEKLFF.

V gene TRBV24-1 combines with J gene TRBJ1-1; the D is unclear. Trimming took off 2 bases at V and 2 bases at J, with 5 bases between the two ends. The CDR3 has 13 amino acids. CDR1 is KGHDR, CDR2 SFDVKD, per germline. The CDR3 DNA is TGTGCCACCAGTGATTCTGTTAACACTGAAGCTTTCTTT. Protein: CATSDSVNTEAFF.

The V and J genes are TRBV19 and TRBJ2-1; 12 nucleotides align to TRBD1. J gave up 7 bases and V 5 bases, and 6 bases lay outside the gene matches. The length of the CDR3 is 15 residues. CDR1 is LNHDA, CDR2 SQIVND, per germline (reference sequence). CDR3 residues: CASSYRDRGQNEQFF. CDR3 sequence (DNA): TGTGCCAGTAGTTACCGGGACAGGGGGCAGAATGAGCAGTTCTTC.

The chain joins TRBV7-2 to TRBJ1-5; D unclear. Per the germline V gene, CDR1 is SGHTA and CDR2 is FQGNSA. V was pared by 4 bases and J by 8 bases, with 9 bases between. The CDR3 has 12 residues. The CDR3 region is CASSSSGEPQHF. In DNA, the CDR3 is TGTGCCAGCAGCTCCTCGGGTGAGCCCCAGCATTTT.

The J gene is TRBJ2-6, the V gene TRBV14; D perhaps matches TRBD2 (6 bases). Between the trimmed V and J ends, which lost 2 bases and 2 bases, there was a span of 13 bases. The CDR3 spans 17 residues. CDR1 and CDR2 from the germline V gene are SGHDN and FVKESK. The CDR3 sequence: CASSQFLGGAGANVLTF. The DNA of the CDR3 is TGTGCCAGCAGCCAATTTTTGGGAGGAGCTGGGGCCAACGTCCTGACTTTC.

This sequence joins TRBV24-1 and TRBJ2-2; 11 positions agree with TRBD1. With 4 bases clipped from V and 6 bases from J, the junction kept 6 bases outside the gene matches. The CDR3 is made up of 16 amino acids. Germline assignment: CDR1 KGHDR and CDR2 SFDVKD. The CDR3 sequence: CATSDWDRGVPGELFF. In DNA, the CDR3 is TGTGCCACCAGTGACTGGGACAGGGGGGTCCCCGGGGAGCTGTTTTTT.

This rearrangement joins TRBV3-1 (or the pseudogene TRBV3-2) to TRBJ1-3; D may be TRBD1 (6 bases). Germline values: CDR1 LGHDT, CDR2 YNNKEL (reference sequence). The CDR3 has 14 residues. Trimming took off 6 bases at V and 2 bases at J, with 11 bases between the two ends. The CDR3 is CASSQTGTGNTIYF. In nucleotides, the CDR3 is TGTGCCAGCAGTCAAACAGGGACTGGAAACACCATATATTTT.

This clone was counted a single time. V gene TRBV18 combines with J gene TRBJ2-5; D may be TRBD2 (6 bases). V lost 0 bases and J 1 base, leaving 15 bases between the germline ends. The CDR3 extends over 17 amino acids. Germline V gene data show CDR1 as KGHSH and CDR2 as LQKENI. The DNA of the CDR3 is TGTGCCAGCTCACCACCGGTAGGAGGGAAGAGCCAAGAGACCCAGTACTTC. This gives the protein CASSPPVGGKSQETQYF.

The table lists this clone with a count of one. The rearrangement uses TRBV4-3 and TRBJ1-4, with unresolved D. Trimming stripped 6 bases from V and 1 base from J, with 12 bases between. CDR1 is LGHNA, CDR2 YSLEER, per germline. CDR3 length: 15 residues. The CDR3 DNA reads TGCGCCAGCAGGCCGATGAAAGAAACTAATGAAAAACTGTTTTTT. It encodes CASRPMKETNEKLFF.

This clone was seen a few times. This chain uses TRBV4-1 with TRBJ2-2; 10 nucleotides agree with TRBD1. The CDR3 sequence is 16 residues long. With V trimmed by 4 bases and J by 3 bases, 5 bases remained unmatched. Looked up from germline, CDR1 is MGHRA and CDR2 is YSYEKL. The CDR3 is CASSPAGTGDTGELFF. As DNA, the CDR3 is TGCGCCAGCAGCCCAGCCGGGACAGGGGACACCGGGGAGCTGTTTTTT.

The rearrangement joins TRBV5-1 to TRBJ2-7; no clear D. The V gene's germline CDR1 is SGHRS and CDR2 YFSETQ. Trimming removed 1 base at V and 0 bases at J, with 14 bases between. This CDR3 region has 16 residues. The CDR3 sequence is CASSLYGGRSSYEQYV. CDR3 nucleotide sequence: TGCGCCAGCAGCTTGTATGGTGGGCGGAGCTCCTACGAGCAGTACGTC.

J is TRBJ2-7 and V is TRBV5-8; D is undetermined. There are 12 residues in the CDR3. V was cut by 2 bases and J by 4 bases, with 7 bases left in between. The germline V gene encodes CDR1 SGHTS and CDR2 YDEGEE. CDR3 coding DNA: TGTGCCAGCAGCTTTGGGGTATACGAGCAGTACGTC. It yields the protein CASSFGVYEQYV.

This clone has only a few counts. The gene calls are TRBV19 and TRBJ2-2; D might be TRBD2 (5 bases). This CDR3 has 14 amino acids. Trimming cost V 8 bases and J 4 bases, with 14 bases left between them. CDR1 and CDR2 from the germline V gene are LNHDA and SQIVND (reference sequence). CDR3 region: CASHGETSTGELFF. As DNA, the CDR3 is TGTGCCAGTCATGGGGAGACCAGCACCGGGGAGCTGTTTTTT.

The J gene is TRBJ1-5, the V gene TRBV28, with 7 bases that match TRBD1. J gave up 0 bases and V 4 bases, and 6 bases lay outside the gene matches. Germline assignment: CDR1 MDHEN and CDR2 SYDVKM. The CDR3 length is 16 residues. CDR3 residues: CASSWGQRFSNQPQHF. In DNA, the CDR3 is TGTGCCAGCAGTTGGGGACAGCGCTTTAGCAATCAGCCCCAGCATTTT. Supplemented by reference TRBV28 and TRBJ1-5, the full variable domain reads DVKVTQSSRYLVKRTGEKVFLECVQDMDHENMFWYRQDPGLGLRLIYFSYDVKMKEKGDIPEGYSVSREKKERFSLILESASTNQTSMYLCASSWGQRFSNQPQHFGDGTRLSIL.

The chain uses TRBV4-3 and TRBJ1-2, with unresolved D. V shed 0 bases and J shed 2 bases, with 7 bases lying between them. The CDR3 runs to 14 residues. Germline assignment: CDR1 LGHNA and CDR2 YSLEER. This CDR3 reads CASSQEKLNYGYTF. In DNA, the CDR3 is TGCGCCAGCAGCCAAGAGAAACTAAACTATGGCTACACCTTC.

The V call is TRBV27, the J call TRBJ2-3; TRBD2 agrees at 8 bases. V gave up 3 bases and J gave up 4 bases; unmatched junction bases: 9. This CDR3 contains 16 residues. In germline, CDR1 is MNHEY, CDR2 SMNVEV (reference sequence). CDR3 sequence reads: CASSLRTSFLSDTQYF. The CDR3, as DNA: TGTGCCAGCAGTTTGCGGACTAGCTTTTTATCAGATACGCAGTATTTT.